Shown below are 32 T cell receptor beta chains from a single sample sequenced in a study of graft-versus-host responses after intestinal transplantation. Their antigen targets remain unknown. TCRdb's table, derived via immunoSEQ multiplex PCR, lists solely in-frame clones and lacks some. The sample lists some 86,000 clones, around 89% occurring once. The sequencing used unstimulated CD4+ T cells sorted from spleen or lymph node cells, collected before transplant. The source of these receptors is a human donor who was the organ donor for an intestinal transplant.

J is TRBJ2-7 and V is TRBV2; 7 bases line up with TRBD2. This CDR3 has 12 amino acids. Germline loops: CDR1 SNHLY, CDR2 FYNNEI. V gave up 7 bases and J gave up 6 bases; unmatched junction bases: 6. This chain's CDR3 is CASTRTSGEQYF. The CDR3 nucleotides read TGTGCCAGCACTCGGACTAGTGGCGAGCAGTACTTC.

The chain joins TRBV2 to TRBJ2-7; D possibly corresponds to TRBD1 (5 bases). CDR1 and CDR2 (germline): SNHLY, FYNNEI. The CDR3 contains 11 residues. Trimming stripped 4 bases from V and 4 bases from J, with 5 bases between. CDR3 in DNA: TGTGCCAGCAGTGGACAGTACGAGCAGTACTTC. This gives the protein CASSGQYEQYF.

V and J are TRBV7-3 and TRBJ2-5; 10 positions agree with TRBD2. Germline CDR1 is SGHTA and CDR2 is FQGTGA. The CDR3 runs 18 residues. Trimming removed 5 bases from V and 5 bases from J; junction bases left unmatched: 17. In DNA, the CDR3 is TGTGCCAGCAGCATAAGGCCCATTCTAGCGGGAGCTCGGGAGACCCAGTACTTC. Amino acids: CASSIRPILAGARETQYF.

V usage is TRBV2 and J usage is TRBJ1-1, with D tentatively TRBD1 (6 bases). This CDR3 region has 13 residues. CDR1 and CDR2 from the germline V gene are SNHLY and FYNNEI. V was trimmed by 6 bases and J by 7 bases, leaving 15 bases between them. The CDR3, as DNA: TGTGCCAGCAGGGGGGAGGGGGTGGTTGAAGCTTTCTTT. Translated: CASRGEGVVEAFF.

The chain is built from TRBV18 and TRBJ2-3; 9 bases are a match to TRBD2. Trimming removed 0 bases from V and 5 bases from J; junction bases left unmatched: 3. Germline CDR1 reads KGHSH; CDR2 reads LQKENI. The CDR3 totals 15 residues. The DNA of the CDR3 is TGTGCCAGCTCACCACCGGCGGGGGGGCGAGATACGCAGTATTTT. Encoded protein: CASSPPAGGRDTQYF. Looking up the rest from reference TRBV18 and TRBJ2-3 gives the full variable domain: NAGVMQNPRHLVRRRGQEARLRCSPMKGHSHVYWYRQLPEEGLKFMVYLQKENIIDESGMPKERFSAEFPKEGPSILRIQQVVRGDSAAYFCASSPPAGGRDTQYFGPGTRLTVL.

This clone was seen once. The chain is built from TRBV5-5 and TRBJ2-7, with 12 positions matching TRBD2. This CDR3 has 15 amino acids. Losses at the gene ends were 0 bases for V and 6 bases for J; bases not matched to a gene: 4. The V gene's germline CDR1 is SGHKS and CDR2 YYEKEE (reference sequence). The DNA of the CDR3 is TGTGCCAGCAGCTTGGCCCCGGGACTAGCGGGCGAGCAGTACTTC. It yields the protein CASSLAPGLAGEQYF.

The J gene is TRBJ2-2, the V gene TRBV4-2; TRBD2 is a possible D gene (6 bases). The V end was cut by 5 bases, the J end by 7 bases, with 14 bases between. This CDR3 has 14 amino acids. Germline V gives CDR1 LGHNA, CDR2 YNFKEQ. CDR3 DNA: TGTGCCAGCAGCGATCTTGGGGGGTACGGGGAGCTGTTTTTT. Protein product: CASSDLGGYGELFF.

J is TRBJ1-5 and V is TRBV2; D might be TRBD1 (6 bases). V shed 6 bases and J shed 7 bases, with 16 bases lying between them. The length of the CDR3 is 14 residues. Per germline, CDR1 SNHLY and CDR2 FYNNEI. The CDR3 DNA follows: TGTGCCAGCAGCCGAGGTACGGGGGGCCAGCCCCAGCATTTT. Amino acids: CASSRGTGGQPQHF.

This chain connects TRBV5-1 to TRBJ2-2; no definite D call. This CDR3 has 14 residues. Looked up from germline, CDR1 is SGHRS and CDR2 is YFSETQ. The ends were cut back, 0 bases at V and 2 bases at J, with 5 bases in the middle. For the CDR3, the DNA is TGCGCCAGCAGCTTGGATTCAAACACCGGGGAGCTGTTTTTT. This codes for CASSLDSNTGELFF.

The CDR3 loop is CASSSYTTEAFF. CDR3 bases: TGTGCCAGCAGCTCTTACACCACTGAAGCTTTCTTT. The chain is built from TRBV7-3 and TRBJ1-1; D is unresolved. This CDR3 contains 12 residues. The germline V and J ends were trimmed by 4 bases and 4 bases, with 7 bases remaining between them. Germline values: CDR1 SGHTA, CDR2 FQGTGA.

The V call is TRBV30, the J call TRBJ2-3; 7 positions match TRBD2. V lost 4 bases and J lost 2; bases outside the gene matches: 9. This CDR3 is 15 amino acids long. The V gene's germline CDR1 is GTSNPN and CDR2 SVGIG (reference sequence). The CDR3 DNA reads TGTGCCTGGACCCGGGGGACTAACCCCACAGATACGCAGTATTTT. Its translation is CAWTRGTNPTDTQYF.

J is TRBJ2-7 and V is TRBV5-1; the match to TRBD2 covers 8 bases. V shed 5 bases, J shed 2 bases, and the junction held 6 bases outside the gene matches. The germline V gene has CDR1 SGHRS and CDR2 YFSETQ. This CDR3 comprises 14 residues. The CDR3 protein is CASRGNSGTYEQYF. CDR3 nucleotide sequence: TGCGCCAGCAGAGGAAATAGCGGGACCTACGAGCAGTACTTC.

V gene TRBV2 combines with J gene TRBJ1-2; D is undetermined. Trimming shortened V by 2 bases and J by 7 bases, and 17 bases separated the two germline ends. The CDR3 sequence is 15 residues long. Germline V gene lookup returns CDR1 SNHLY and CDR2 FYNNEI. CDR3 sequence reads: CASSEFRRPVSGYTF. CDR3 coding DNA: TGTGCCAGCAGTGAATTTAGGAGGCCGGTTTCTGGCTACACCTTC.

This clone was seen a single time. The chain joins TRBV5-6 to TRBJ1-2; D call uncertain. The CDR3 is 15 residues long. CDR1 and CDR2 from the germline V gene are SGHDT and YYEEEE. V gave up 2 bases and J gave up 2 bases, with 13 bases separating them. The CDR3: CASSFRPRNNYGYTF. The CDR3, as DNA: TGTGCCAGCAGCTTCCGACCGCGGAACAACTATGGCTACACCTTC.

The V gene is TRBV19, the J gene TRBJ2-7; 7 positions agree with TRBD1. The CDR3 is made up of 14 amino acids. Germline V CDR1 and CDR2: LNHDA, SQIVND (reference sequence). V shed 6 bases, J shed 3 bases, and the junction held 8 bases outside the gene matches. The CDR3 coding sequence is TGTGCCAGTAGCCAACTACAGGGGAGCTACGAGCAGTACTTC. Its translation: CASSQLQGSYEQYF.

The genes are TRBV28 and TRBJ2-3; TRBD2 might be the D (6 bases). V lost 8 bases and J 3 bases, leaving 21 bases between the germline ends. The CDR3 runs 16 residues. Germline assignment: CDR1 MDHEN and CDR2 SYDVKM. CDR3 DNA: TGTGCCAGCCATACCAATAGCGGAGGATTAACAGATACGCAGTATTTT. It translates to CASHTNSGGLTDTQYF. Full variable domain (missing parts from reference TRBV28 and TRBJ2-3): DVKVTQSSRYLVKRTGEKVFLECVQDMDHENMFWYRQDPGLGLRLIYFSYDVKMKEKGDIPEGYSVSREKKERFSLILESASTNQTSMYLCASHTNSGGLTDTQYFGPGTRLTVL.

The rearrangement joins TRBV2 to TRBJ2-5; 9 nucleotides agree with TRBD2. CDR1 is SNHLY and CDR2 is FYNNEI in the germline V gene. The CDR3 runs to 16 residues. Trimming took 8 bases from V and 0 from J; bases not matched to a gene: 10. DNA for the CDR3: TGTGCCAGCTCGGCGGGAGGGGGAATGTACCAAGAGACCCAGTACTTC. It yields the protein CASSAGGGMYQETQYF.

The chain is built from TRBV11-2 and TRBJ2-6; maybe TRBD1 (5 bases). Trimming took off 2 bases at V and 0 bases at J, with 5 bases between the two ends. This CDR3 has 15 residues. Germline-derived CDR1 and CDR2 are SGHAT and FQNNGV. The CDR3 coding sequence is TGTGCCAGCAGCTTAAGGGGCTCTGGGGCCAACGTCCTGACTTTC. Its protein product is CASSLRGSGANVLTF. The variable domain in full, with the rest retrieved from reference TRBV11-2 and TRBJ2-6, is EAGVAQSPRYKIIEKRQSVAFWCNPISGHATLYWYQQILGQGPKLLIQFQNNGVVDDSQLPKDRFSAERLKGVDSTLKIQPAKLEDSAVYLCASSLRGSGANVLTFGAGSRLTVL.

The V and J genes are TRBV5-4 and TRBJ2-7, with D uncertain. CDR1 is SGHNT, CDR2 YYREEE, per germline (reference sequence). The CDR3 totals 16 residues. The V end was cut by 4 bases, the J end by 0 bases, with 17 bases between. CDR3 loop: CASSRLGQRSSYEQYF. The CDR3 DNA reads as TGTGCCAGCAGCCGCCTGGGTCAGCGAAGCTCCTACGAGCAGTACTTC.

V usage is TRBV11-2 and J usage is TRBJ1-1; 7 bases line up with TRBD1. V shed 5 bases, J shed 6 bases, and the junction held 21 bases outside the gene matches. CDR1 SGHAT and CDR2 FQNNGV come from the germline V gene. CDR3 length: 18 amino acids. CDR3 in DNA: TGTGCCAGCAGCACCGACGGGGGAGACAGGGCCAGGGGATCTGAAGCTTTCTTT. This sequence encodes CASSTDGGDRARGSEAFF.

V and J are TRBV18 and TRBJ2-3, with a weak D call TRBD2 (5 bases). The V gene lost 2 bases and the J gene lost 5 bases, with 8 bases spanning the gap. This CDR3 has 13 residues. CDR1 is KGHSH and CDR2 is LQKENI in the germline V gene. CDR3 coding DNA: TGTGCCAGCTCACCAGTCGGAGGAGATACGCAGTATTTT. Its protein is CASSPVGGDTQYF.

The chain employs TRBV5-6 and TRBJ2-1, with a possible D match to TRBD2 (6 bases). In germline, CDR1 is SGHDT, CDR2 YYEEEE. Trimming took off 7 bases at V and 3 bases at J, with 11 bases between the two ends. This CDR3 has 13 amino acids. CDR3 residues: CASGGLNYNEQFF. CDR3 coding DNA: TGTGCCAGCGGGGGACTCAACTACAATGAGCAGTTCTTC. Full variable domain (rest looked up from reference TRBV5-6 and TRBJ2-1): DAGVTQSPTHLIKTRGQQVTLRCSPKSGHDTVSWYQQALGQGPQFIFQYYEEEERQRGNFPDRFSGHQFPNYSSELNVNALLLGDSALYLCASGGLNYNEQFFGPGTRLTVL.

This clone was recorded once. The chain links TRBV28 to TRBJ2-7; D unresolved. Germline V gene data show CDR1 as MDHEN and CDR2 as SYDVKM. This CDR3 spans 13 amino acids. The V end lost 6 bases, the J end lost 3 bases, and 12 bases lay between the germline ends. In nucleotides, the CDR3 is TGTGCCAGCAGCCCCCATGTCATCTACGAGCAGTACTTC. It specifies CASSPHVIYEQYF.

The chain recombines TRBV7-2 with TRBJ2-2, with TRBD1 matching 8 bases. CDR3 length equals 14 residues. Per the germline V gene, CDR1 is SGHTA and CDR2 is FQGNSA. Unmatched junction bases numbered 4, after V lost 6 bases and J lost 4 bases. CDR3 nucleotide sequence: TGTGCCAGCAGGTCGGGGACAGGCACCGGGGAGCTGTTTTTT. Amino acid sequence: CASRSGTGTGELFF.

This chain joins TRBV6-5 and TRBJ1-4; D may be TRBD1 (5 bases). V was cut by 0 bases and J by 7 bases, with 9 bases left in between. CDR1 and CDR2 (germline): MNHEY, SVGAGI. The CDR3 consists of 14 residues. This CDR3 is CASSYSGAAEKLFF. The CDR3 coding sequence is TGTGCCAGCAGTTACTCAGGGGCGGCTGAAAAACTGTTTTTT.

The chain employs TRBV6-1 and TRBJ2-7; no firm D call. V was cut by 8 bases and J by 6 bases, with 17 bases left in between. Germline values: CDR1 MNHNS, CDR2 SASEGT. This CDR3 comprises 13 residues. Here the CDR3 reads CASEDPTSGEQYF. The CDR3 coding sequence is TGTGCCAGCGAGGATCCAACTTCCGGCGAGCAGTACTTC.

This clone is a singleton in its sample. The chain is built from TRBV19 and TRBJ2-3; D ambiguous. The CDR3 sequence is 13 residues long. The V gene's germline CDR1 is LNHDA and CDR2 SQIVND (reference sequence). Trimming removed 10 bases from V and 1 base from J, with 12 bases in between. CDR3 loop: CAIGPAGTDTQYF. The CDR3 DNA reads as TGTGCCATAGGCCCGGCGGGCACAGATACGCAGTATTTT.

A single count supports this clone. The V gene is TRBV11-3, the J gene TRBJ2-1; D perhaps matches TRBD2 (7 bases). Germline values: CDR1 SGHNT, CDR2 YENEEA. Trimming pared 5 bases from V and 2 bases from J, leaving 16 bases between. The CDR3 is 16 amino acids. The CDR3 nucleotides read TGTGCCAGCAGCGTCGGGCGGGGGCGCGCCTACAATGAGCAGTTCTTC. It translates to CASSVGRGRAYNEQFF.

The chain recombines TRBV9 with TRBJ2-2; D is uncertain. This CDR3 is built from 15 residues. V shed 0 bases and J shed 3 bases, with 9 bases lying between them. Germline CDR1 and CDR2: SGDLS and YYNGEE. The CDR3 is CASSVGAIHTGELFF. The CDR3 DNA is TGTGCCAGCAGCGTAGGGGCAATACACACCGGGGAGCTGTTTTTT. The full variable domain, completed using reference TRBV9 and TRBJ2-2, is DSGVTQTPKHLITATGQRVTLRCSPRSGDLSVYWYQQSLDQGLQFLIQYYNGEERAKGNILERFSAQQFPDLHSELNLSSLELGDSALYFCASSVGAIHTGELFFGEGSRLTVL.

The chain couples TRBV5-5 to TRBJ2-5; perhaps TRBD2 as D (5 bases). V was cut by 4 bases and J by 1 base, with 17 bases left in between. The V gene's germline CDR1 is SGHKS and CDR2 YYEKEE (reference sequence). This CDR3 region has 16 residues. For the CDR3, the DNA is TGTGCCAGCAGCCCGCCGGGGTTGTTGGCCCAAGAGACCCAGTACTTC. This translates into CASSPPGLLAQETQYF. Looking up the rest from reference TRBV5-5 and TRBJ2-5 gives the full variable domain: DAGVTQSPTHLIKTRGQQVTLRCSPISGHKSVSWYQQVLGQGPQFIFQYYEKEERGRGNFPDRFSARQFPNYSSELNVNALLLGDSALYLCASSPPGLLAQETQYFGPGTRLLVL.

The chain employs TRBV5-4 and TRBJ2-7; the D gene is possibly TRBD1 (6 bases). The CDR3 has 15 amino acids. Trimming pared 2 bases from V and 2 bases from J, leaving 14 bases between. Germline V CDR1 and CDR2: SGHNT, YYREEE (reference sequence). CDR3 DNA sequence: TGTGCCAGCAGCTTAAATTTCGGACAGACCTACGAGCAGTACTTC. Its protein product is CASSLNFGQTYEQYF.

The V call is TRBV7-2, the J call TRBJ2-5; 13 bases agree with TRBD2. The germline CDR1 and CDR2 sequences are SGHTA and FQGNSA. The CDR3 is made up of 15 amino acids. V lost 4 bases to trimming and J lost 5 bases; unmatched junction nucleotides: 4. As DNA, the CDR3 is TGTGCCAGCAGCTGGACTAGCGGGAGCGGCGAGACCCAGTACTTC. This encodes CASSWTSGSGETQYF.